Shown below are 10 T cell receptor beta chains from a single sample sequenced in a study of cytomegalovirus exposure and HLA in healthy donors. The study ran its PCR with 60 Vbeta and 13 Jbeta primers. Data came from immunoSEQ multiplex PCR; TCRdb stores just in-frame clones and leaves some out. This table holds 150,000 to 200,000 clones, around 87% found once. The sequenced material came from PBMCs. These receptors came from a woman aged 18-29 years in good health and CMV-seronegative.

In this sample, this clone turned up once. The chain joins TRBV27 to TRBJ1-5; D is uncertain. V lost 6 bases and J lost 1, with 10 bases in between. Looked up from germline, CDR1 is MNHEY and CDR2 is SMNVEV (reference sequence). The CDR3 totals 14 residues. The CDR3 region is CASRVSGSNQPQHF. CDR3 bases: TGTGCCAGCAGAGTATCGGGGAGCAATCAGCCCCAGCATTTT.

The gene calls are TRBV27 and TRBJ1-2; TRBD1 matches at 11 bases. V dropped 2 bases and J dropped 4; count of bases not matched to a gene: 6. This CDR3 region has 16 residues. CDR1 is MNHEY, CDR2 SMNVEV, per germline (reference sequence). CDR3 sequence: CASSLRTGGFFYGYTF. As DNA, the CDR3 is TGTGCCAGCAGTTTAAGGACAGGGGGCTTTTTCTATGGCTACACCTTC.

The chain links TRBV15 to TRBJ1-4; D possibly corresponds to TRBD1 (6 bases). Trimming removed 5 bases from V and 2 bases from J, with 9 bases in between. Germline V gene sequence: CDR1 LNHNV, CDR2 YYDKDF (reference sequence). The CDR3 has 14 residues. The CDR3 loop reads CATSDRFTNEKLFF. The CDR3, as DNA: TGTGCCACCAGCGACAGGTTTACTAATGAAAAACTGTTTTTT.

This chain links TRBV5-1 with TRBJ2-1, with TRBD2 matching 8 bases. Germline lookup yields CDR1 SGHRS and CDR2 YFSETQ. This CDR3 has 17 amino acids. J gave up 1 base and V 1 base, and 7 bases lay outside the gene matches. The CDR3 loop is CASSLIFSGVSYNEQFF. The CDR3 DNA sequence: TGCGCCAGCAGCTTGATTTTTAGCGGGGTATCCTACAATGAGCAGTTCTTC.

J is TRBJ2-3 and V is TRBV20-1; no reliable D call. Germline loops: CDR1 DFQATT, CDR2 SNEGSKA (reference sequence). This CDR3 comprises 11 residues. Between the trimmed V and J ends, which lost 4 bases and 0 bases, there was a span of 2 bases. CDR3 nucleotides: TGCAGTGCTACTAGCACAGATACGCAGTATTTT. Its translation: CSATSTDTQYF.

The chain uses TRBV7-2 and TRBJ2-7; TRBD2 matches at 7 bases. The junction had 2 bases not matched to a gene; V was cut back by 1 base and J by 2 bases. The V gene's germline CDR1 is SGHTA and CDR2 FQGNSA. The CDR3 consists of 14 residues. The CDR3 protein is CASSLGGRPYEQYF. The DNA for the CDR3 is TGTGCCAGCAGCTTAGGCGGGAGACCCTACGAGCAGTACTTC. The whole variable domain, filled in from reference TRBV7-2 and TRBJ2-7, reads GAGVSQSPSNKVTEKGKDVELRCDPISGHTALYWYRQSLGQGLEFLIYFQGNSAPDKSGLPSDRFSAERTGGSVSTLTIQRTQQEDSAVYLCASSLGGRPYEQYFGPGTRLTVT.

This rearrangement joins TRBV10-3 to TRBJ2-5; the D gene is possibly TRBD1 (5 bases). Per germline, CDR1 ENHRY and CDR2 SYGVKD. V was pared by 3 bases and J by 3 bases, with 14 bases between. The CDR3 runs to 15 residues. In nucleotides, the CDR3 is TGTGCCATCAGTGATAGATCAGGGCTGGAAGAGACCCAGTACTTC. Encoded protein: CAISDRSGLEETQYF.

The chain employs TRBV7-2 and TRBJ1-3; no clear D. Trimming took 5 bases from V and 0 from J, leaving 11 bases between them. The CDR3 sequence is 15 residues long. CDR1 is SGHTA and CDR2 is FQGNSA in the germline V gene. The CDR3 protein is CASSPDLSSGNTIYF. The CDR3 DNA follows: TGTGCCAGCAGCCCCGATTTGAGCTCTGGAAACACCATATATTTT.

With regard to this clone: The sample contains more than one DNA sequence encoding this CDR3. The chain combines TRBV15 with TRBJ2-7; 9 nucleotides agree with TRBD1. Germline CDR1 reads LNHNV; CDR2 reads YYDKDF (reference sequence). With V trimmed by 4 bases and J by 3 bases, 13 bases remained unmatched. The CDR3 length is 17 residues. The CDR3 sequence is CATSTNKGQGVIYEQYF. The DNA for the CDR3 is TGTGCCACCAGCACAAATAAGGGACAGGGCGTTATCTACGAGCAGTACTTC.

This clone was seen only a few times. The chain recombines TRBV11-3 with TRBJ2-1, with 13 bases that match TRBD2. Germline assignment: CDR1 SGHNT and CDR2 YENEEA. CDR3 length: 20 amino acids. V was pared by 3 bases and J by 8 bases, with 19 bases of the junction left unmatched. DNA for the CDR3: TGTGCCAGCAGCTTCGCCCTAGGACTAGCGGGAGTGGGCCGGGGGGATGAGCAGTTCTTC. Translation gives CASSFALGLAGVGRGDEQFF.